This record looks at one T cell receptor beta chain sequence and its context. The antigen this receptor binds is unknown. No much larger clonotype is one base removed from it; base qualities were not supplied. The sample holds other DNA sequences that translate to the same CDR3. CDR1 and CDR2 are drawn from the germline V gene (reference sequence): LNHNV, YYDKDF. The V end loses 5 bases and the J end loses 0 bases, and a stretch of 5 bases separates them. The CDR3 sequence holds 12 residues, the cysteine and phenylalanine included. The entry retains the CDR3 DNA only, 36 bases that are in frame from base 1. The data derive from a study of blood T cell repertoires in COVID-19 (dated by TCRdb to the early 2020s). Study-level background: The collaborator samples originated in the United States, Italy and Spain and spanned the acute and convalescent phases of COVID-19. The dataset comprised deeply sampled blood TCRbeta repertoires from subjects exposed to, actively infected with, or recovered from COVID-19. The repertoires were made available in a free public database intended to serve as a resource for research on the immune response to SARS-CoV-2. HLA class I and class II types, where available, came from metadata supplied by the sample provider rather than from assay-based typing. The material from the prospective study consisted of cDNA or gDNA derived from T cells, B-cell-depleted T cells, or PBMCs. Samples were obtained from the ongoing ImmuneRACE study (first 160 participants) and from 1,200 or so subjects provided by 6 global collaborators. The sample metadata nearly always contained a de-identified subject ID, COVID-19 status, age in years and sex.

Broader findings and caveats from the paper: The amount of clinical and demographic metadata varied by source and participant and was provided uncurated.

The immunoSEQ Assay, a bias-controlled multiplex PCR, was used to amplify TCRbeta CDR3 regions from genomic DNA. The study's own analysis went as follows. Nucleated cell counts per sample were estimated from amplification of reference gene primers within the assay. To quantify the absolute abundance of each unique TCRbeta CDR3 rearrangement, sequence reads were collapsed and filtered. For each sample, productive Simpson clonality was calculated as the square root of Simpson's diversity index across productive rearrangements. TCRdb carries this immuneACCESS record with in-frame sequences only. Its versions omit some clonotypes, under half of them owing to an unresolved V gene in the studies checked, with the rest unexplained. V and J calls and clone size follow that table, whereas D and trimming were derived from the DNA. For this sample the table gives 450,000 or so clones, of which 89% were detected only once. The ten largest make up roughly 1% of the sample.

At one collaborating source in Seattle, patients were enrolled during active infection and were followed longitudinally through the course of disease. Whole blood was collected in K2EDTA tubes by collaborating institutions according to the institutions' own protocols. Collaborator samples were shipped for TCRbeta analysis as frozen whole blood, isolated PBMCs, or DNA extracted from either sample type. The receptor chain draws on TRBV15 and TRBJ2-7; a tentative D call is TRBD2 (5 bases match). This TCR was sampled from a man aged 18 to 29 with COVID-19, enrolled during active disease. The sample was peripheral blood. The nucleotides are TGTGCCACCAGCCGGGACTCCTACGAGCAGTACTTC. It is translated as CATSRDSYEQYF.